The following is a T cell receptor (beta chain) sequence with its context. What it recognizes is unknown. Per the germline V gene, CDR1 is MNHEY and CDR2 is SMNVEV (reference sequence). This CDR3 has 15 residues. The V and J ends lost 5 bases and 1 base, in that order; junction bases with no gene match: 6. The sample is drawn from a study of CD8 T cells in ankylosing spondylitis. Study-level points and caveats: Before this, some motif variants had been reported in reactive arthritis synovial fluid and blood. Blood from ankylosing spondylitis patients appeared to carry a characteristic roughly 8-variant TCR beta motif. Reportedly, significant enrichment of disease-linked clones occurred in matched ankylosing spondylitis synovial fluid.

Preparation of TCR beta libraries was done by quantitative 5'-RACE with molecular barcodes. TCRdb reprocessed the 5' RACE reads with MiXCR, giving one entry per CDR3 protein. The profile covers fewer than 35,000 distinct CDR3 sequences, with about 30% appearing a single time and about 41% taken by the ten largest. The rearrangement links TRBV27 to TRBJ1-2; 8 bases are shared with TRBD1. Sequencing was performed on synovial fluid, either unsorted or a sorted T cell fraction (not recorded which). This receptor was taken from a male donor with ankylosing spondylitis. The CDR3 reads CASSLGTGINYGYTF. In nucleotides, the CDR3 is TGTGCCAGCAGTCTAGGGACAGGAATTAACTATGGCTACACCTTC.